This TCR beta chain was sequenced during a study of blood T cell repertoires in COVID-19. Overall study context: Collection of acute and convalescent COVID-19 samples took place in the United States, Italy and Spain. PBMCs, B-cell-depleted T cells, or T cells provided the cDNA or gDNA that made up the material.

This clone has only one observation. Authors' data handling: How many nucleated cells were present was estimated from reference gene primer amplification. Generated by immunoSEQ multiplex PCR, the TCRdb table keeps only in-frame clones and is missing some. That table gives V, J and clone size, and the DNA gave D and trimming. The table shows roughly 250,000 clones, with approximately 90% occurring only once. The CDR3 length is 14 residues. Looked up from germline, CDR1 is MNHEY and CDR2 is SVGAGI. Between the trimmed V and J ends, which lost 7 bases and 6 bases, there was a span of 17 bases. Sample: peripheral blood. The rearrangement links TRBV6-5 to TRBJ2-3; a weak D match, TRBD1 (5 bases). The TCR comes from a man aged 25-45 years with acute or convalescent COVID-19. Here the CDR3 DNA reads TGTGCCAGCACCACGACAGCCCGGGTGGATACGCAGTATTTT. Amino acids: CASTTTARVDTQYF.